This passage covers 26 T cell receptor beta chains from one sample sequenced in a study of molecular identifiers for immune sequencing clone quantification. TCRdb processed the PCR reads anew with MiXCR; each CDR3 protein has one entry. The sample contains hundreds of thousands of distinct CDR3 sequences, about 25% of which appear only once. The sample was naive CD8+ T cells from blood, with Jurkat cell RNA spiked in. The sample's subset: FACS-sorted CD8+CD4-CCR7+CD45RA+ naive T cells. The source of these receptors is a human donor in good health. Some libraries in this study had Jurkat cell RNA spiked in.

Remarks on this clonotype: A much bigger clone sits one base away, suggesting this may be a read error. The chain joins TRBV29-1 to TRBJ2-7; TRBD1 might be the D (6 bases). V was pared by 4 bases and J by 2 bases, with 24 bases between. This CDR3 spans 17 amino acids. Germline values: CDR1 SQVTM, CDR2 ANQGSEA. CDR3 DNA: TGCAGCGTTGGACCGGGTTTGAACAGGGCCGGACCCTACGAGCAGTACTTC. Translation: CSVGPGLNRAGPYEQYF.

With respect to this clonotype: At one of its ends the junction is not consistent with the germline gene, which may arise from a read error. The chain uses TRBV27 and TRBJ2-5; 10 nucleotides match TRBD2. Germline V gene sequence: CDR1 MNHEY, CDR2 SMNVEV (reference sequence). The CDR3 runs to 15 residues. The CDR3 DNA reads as TGTGCCAGCAGTTTATGGGCTAGCGGGAGAGAGGCCCAGTACTTC. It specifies CASSLWASGREAQYF.

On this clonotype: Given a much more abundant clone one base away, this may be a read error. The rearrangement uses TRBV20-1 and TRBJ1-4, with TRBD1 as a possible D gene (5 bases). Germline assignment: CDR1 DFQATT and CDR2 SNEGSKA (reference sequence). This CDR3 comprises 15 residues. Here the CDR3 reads CSARQLTDTNERLFF. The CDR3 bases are TGCAGTGCTAGGCAACTGACAGATACCAATGAAAGACTGTTTTTT.

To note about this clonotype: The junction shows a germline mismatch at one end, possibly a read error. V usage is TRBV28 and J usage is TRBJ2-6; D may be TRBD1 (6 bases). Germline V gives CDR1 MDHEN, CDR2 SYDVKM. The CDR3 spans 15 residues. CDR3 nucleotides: TGTGCCAGCTGTTTCAGGGGTTCTGGGGCCAACGTCCTGACTTTC. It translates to CASCFRGSGANVLTF.

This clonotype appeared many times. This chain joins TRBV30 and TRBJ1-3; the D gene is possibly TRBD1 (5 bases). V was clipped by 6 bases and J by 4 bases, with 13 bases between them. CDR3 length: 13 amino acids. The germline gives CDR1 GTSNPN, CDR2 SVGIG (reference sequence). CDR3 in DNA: TGTGCCTGTATTGGGGCATCGGGAAACACCATATATTTT. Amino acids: CACIGASGNTIYF.

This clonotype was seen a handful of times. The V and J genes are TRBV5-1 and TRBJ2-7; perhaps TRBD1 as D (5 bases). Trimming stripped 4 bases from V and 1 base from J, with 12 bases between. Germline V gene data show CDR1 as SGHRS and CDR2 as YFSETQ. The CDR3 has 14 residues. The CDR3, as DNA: TGCGCCAGCAGCCCATACCCAGGGTCCTACGAGCAGTACTTC. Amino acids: CASSPYPGSYEQYF. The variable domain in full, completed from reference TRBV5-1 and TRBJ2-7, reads KAGVTQTPRYLIKTRGQQVTLSCSPISGHRSVSWYQQTPGQGLQFLFEYFSETQRNKGNFPGRFSGRQFSNSRSEMNVSTLELGDSALYLCASSPYPGSYEQYFGPGTRLTVT.

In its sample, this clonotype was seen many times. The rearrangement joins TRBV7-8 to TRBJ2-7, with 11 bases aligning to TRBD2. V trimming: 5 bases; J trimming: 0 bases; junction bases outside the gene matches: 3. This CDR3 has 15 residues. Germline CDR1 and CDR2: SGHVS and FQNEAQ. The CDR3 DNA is TGTGCCAGCAGCGATAGCGGGGGGGCCTCCTACGAGCAGTACTTC. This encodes CASSDSGGASYEQYF.

The CDR3 DNA sequence: TGTGCCAGCAGCAACCGGGACAGGGCTGGGGAGCAGTACTTC. As protein: CASSNRDRAGEQYF. The chain employs TRBV21-1 and TRBJ2-7; TRBD1 was called by the table and not checked on the DNA. TRBV21-1 is assigned pseudogene status. This CDR3 is 14 amino acids long.

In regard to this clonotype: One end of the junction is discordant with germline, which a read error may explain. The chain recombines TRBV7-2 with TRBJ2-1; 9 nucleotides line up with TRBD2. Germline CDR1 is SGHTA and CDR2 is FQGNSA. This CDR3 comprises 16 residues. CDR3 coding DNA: TGTGCCCGCAGCTGGTTGGAGCGGGAGGACTACAATGAGCAGTTCTTC. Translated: CARSWLEREDYNEQFF.

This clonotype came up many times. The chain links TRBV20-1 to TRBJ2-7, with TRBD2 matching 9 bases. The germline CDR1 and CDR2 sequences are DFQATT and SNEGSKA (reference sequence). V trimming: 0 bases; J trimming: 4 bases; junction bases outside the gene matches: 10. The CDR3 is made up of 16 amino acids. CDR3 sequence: CSARDVSSGISYEQYF. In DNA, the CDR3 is TGCAGTGCTAGAGATGTGTCTAGCGGGATTTCGTACGAGCAGTACTTC.

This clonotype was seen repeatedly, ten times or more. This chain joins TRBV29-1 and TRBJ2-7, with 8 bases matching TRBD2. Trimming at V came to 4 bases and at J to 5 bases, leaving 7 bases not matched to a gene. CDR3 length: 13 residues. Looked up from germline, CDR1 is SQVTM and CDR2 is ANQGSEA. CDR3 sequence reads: CSVGGGGIHEQYF. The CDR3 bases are TGCAGCGTTGGTGGCGGGGGGATCCACGAGCAGTACTTC.

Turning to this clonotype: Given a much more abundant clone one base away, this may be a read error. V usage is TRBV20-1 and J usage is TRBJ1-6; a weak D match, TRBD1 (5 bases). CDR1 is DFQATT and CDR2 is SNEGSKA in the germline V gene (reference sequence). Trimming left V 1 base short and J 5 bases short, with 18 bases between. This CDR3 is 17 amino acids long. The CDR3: CSARGWLSGLDNSPLHF. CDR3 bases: TGCAGTGCTAGAGGTTGGCTCTCGGGACTGGATAATTCACCCCTCCACTTT.

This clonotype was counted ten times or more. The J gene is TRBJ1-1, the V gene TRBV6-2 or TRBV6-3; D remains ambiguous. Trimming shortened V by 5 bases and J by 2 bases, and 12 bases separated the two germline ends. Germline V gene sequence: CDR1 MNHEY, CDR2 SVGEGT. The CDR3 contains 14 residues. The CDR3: CASSQTQGNTEAFF. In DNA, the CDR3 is TGTGCCAGCAGTCAGACCCAAGGAAACACTGAAGCTTTCTTT.

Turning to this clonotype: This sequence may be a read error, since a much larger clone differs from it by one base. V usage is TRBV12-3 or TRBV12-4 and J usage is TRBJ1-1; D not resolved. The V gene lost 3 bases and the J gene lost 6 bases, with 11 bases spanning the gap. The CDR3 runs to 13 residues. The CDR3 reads CASSFSDWAEAFF. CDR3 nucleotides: TGTGCCAGCAGTTTTTCGGATTGGGCTGAAGCTTTCTTT.

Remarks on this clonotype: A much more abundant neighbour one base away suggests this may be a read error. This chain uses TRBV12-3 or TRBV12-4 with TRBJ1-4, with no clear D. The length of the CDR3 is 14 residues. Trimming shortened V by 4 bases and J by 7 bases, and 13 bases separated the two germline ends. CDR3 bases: TGTGCCAGCAGTTCTGATAATCGCGGTGAAAAACTGTTTTTT. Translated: CASSSDNRGEKLFF.

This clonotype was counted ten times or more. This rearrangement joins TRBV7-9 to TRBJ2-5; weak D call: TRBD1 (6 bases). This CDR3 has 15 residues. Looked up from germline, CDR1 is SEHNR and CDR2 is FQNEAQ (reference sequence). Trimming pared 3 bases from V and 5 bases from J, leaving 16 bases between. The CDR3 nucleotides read TGTGCCAGCAGCTTGCCTTCAGGGGTCGGCGAGACCCAGTACTTC. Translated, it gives CASSLPSGVGETQYF.

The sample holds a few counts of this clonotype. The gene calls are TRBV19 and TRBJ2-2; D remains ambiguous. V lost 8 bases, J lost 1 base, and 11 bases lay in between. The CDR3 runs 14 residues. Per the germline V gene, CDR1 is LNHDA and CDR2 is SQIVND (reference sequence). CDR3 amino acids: CASQPGLNTGELFF. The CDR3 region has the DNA TGTGCCAGTCAACCCGGGTTGAACACCGGGGAGCTGTTTTTT. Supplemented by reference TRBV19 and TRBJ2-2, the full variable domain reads DGGITQSPKYLFRKEGQNVTLSCEQNLNHDAMYWYRQDPGQGLRLIYYSQIVNDFQKGDIAEGYSVSREKKESFPLTVTSAQKNPTAFYLCASQPGLNTGELFFGEGSRLTVL.

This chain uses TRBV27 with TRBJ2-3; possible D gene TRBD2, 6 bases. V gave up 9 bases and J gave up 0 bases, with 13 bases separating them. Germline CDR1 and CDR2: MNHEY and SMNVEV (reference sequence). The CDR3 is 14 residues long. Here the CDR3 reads CARTEGSSTDTQYF. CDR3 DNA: TGTGCCAGGACGGAGGGTTCTAGCACAGATACGCAGTATTTT.

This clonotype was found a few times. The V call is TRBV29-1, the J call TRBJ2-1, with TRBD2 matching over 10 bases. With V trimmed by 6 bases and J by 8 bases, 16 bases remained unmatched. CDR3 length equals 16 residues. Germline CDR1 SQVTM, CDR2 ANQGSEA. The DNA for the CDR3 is TGCAGCGTCCAGGGGGCTAGCGGGAGACCCTCGGATGAGCAGTTCTTC. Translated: CSVQGASGRPSDEQFF.

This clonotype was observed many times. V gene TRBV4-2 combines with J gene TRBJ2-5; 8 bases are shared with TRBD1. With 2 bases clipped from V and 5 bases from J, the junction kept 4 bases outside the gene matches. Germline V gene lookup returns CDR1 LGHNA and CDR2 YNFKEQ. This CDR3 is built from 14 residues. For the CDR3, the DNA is TGTGCCAGCAGCCAAACGACAGGGGCTGAGACCCAGTACTTC. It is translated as CASSQTTGAETQYF.

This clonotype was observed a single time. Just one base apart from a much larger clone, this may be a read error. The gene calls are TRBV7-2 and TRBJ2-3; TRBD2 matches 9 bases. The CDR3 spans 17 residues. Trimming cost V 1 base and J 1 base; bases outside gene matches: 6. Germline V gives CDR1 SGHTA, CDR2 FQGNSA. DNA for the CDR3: TGTGCCAGCAGCTTAGGAATAAGGACTAGCGGCACAGATACGCAGTATTTT. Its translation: CASSLGIRTSGTDTQYF.

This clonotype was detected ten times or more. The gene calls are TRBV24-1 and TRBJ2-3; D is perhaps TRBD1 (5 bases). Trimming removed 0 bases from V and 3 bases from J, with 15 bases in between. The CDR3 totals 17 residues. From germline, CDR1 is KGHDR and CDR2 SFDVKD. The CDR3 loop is CATSDLEPSKGTDTQYF. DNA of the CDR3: TGTGCCACCAGTGATTTGGAACCCTCCAAGGGGACAGATACGCAGTATTTT.

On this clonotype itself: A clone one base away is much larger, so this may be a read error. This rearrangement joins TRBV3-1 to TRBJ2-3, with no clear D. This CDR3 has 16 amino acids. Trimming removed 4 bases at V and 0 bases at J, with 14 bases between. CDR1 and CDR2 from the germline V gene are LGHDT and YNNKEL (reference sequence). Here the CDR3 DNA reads TGTGCCAGCAGCCGAGGAATGATCGCTAGCACAGATACGCAGTATTTT. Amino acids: CASSRGMIASTDTQYF.

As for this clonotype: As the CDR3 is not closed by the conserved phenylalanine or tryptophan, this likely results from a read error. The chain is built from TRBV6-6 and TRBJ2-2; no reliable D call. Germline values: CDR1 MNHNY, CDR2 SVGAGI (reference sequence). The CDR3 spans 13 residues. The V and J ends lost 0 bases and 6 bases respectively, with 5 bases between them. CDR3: CASSYSTAGELFV. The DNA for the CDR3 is TGTGCCAGCAGTTACTCGACCGCCGGGGAGCTGTTTGTT.

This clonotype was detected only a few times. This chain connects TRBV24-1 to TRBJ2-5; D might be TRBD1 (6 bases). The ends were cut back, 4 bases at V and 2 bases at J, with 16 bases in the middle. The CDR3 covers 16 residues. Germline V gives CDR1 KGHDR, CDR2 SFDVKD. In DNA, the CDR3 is TGTGCCACCAGTGAGGCCCCGGGACAACAACAAGAGACCCAGTACTTC. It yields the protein CATSEAPGQQQETQYF.

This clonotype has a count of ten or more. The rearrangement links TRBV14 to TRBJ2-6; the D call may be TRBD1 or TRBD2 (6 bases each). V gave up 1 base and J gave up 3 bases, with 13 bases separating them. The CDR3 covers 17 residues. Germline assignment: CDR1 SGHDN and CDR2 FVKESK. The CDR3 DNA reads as TGTGCCAGCAGCCAAGTAGGGGGGATCCTTGGGGCCAACGTCCTGACTTTC. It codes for CASSQVGGILGANVLTF.